The entry below gives a single T cell receptor (beta chain) sequence along with its context. The antigen is undetermined. This sample was taken from a study of TIL therapy for anti-PD-1-resistant metastatic lung cancer. Per the germline V gene, CDR1 is LNHDA and CDR2 is SQIVND (reference sequence). Unmatched junction bases numbered 11, after V lost 5 bases and J lost 1 base. The CDR3 spans 17 residues. Time point meaning: pre-treatment sample, taken before nivolumab and TIL therapy. Enrollment ran from 2017 to January 2020. Study conclusions and caveats: The baseline peripheral repertoire was partially replaced by infused TIL clonotypes that later decayed.

This was the immunoSEQ v3 assay. Libraries were prepared by immunoSEQ multiplex PCR; TCRdb keeps only in-frame clonotypes and omits some of them. The sample yields 50,000 to 60,000 clones, more than 80% seen once. Sample: blood, taken at baseline. The chain has TRBV19 and TRBJ1-5; 7 positions agree with TRBD1. The sequence came from a person aged 25 to 80 with non-small cell lung cancer. CDR3 nucleotide sequence: TGTGCCAGTAGTCCCCGGGGAAACAGGGGAAGCAATCAGCCCCAGCATTTT. Translated: CASSPRGNRGSNQPQHF.